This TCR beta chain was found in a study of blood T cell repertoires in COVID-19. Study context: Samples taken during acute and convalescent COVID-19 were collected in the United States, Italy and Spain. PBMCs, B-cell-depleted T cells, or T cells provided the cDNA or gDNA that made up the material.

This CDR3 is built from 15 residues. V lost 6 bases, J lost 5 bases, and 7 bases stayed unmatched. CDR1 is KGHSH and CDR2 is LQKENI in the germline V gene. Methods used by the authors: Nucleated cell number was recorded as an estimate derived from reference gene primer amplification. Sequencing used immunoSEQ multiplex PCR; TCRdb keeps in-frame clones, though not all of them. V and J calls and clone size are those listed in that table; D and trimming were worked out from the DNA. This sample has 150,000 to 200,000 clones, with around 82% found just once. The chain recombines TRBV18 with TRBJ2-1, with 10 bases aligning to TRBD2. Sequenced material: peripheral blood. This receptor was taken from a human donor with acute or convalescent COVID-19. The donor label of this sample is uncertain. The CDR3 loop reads CASSSGSGGDNEQFF. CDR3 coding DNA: TGTGCCAGCTCCTCGGGGAGCGGGGGGGACAATGAGCAGTTCTTC.